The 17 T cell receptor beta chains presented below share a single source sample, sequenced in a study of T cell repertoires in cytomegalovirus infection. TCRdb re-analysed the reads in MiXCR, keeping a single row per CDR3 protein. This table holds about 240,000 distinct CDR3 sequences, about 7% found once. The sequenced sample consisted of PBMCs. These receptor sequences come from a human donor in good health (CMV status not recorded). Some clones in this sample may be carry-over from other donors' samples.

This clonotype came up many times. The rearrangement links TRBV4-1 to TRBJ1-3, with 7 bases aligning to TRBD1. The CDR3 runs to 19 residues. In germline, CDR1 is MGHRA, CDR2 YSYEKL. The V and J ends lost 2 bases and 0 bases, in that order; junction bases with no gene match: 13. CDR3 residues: CASSQQYTIGTASGNTIYF. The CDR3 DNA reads TGCGCCAGCAGCCAACAATACACAATCGGGACAGCCTCTGGAAACACCATATATTTT.

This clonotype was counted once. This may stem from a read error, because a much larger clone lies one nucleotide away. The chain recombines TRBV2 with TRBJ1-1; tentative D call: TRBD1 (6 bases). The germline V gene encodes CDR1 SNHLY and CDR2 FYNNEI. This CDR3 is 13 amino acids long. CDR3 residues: CASRGGWNTGAFF. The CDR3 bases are TGTGCCTCGCGGGGGGGCTGGAACACTGGAGCTTTCTTT.

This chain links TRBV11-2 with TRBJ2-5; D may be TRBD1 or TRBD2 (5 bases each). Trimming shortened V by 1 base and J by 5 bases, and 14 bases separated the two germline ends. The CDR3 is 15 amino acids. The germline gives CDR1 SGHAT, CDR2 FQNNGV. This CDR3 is CASSLGKTGRETQYF. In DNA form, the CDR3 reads TGTGCCAGCAGCTTAGGGAAAACGGGACGGGAGACCCAGTACTTC.

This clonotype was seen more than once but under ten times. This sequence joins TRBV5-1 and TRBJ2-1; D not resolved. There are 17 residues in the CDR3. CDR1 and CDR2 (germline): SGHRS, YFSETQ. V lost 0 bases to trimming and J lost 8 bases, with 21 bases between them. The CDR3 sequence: CASSLDKPGRVPDEQFF. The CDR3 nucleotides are TGCGCCAGCAGCTTGGACAAGCCGGGTAGGGTCCCCGATGAGCAGTTCTTC.

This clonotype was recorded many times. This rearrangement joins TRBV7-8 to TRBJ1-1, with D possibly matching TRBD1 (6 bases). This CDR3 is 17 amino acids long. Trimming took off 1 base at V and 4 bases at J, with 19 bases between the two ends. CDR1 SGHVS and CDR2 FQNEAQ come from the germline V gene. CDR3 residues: CASSLVVWGAVGTEAFF. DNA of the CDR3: TGTGCCAGCAGCTTAGTTGTATGGGGGGCGGTAGGCACTGAAGCTTTCTTT.

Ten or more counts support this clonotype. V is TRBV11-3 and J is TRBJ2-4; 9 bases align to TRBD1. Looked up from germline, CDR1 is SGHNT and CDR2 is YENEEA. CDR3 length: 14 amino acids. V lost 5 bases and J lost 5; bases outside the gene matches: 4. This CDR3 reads CASSLGQGENIQYF. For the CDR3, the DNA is TGTGCCAGCAGCCTGGGACAGGGTGAAAACATTCAGTACTTC.

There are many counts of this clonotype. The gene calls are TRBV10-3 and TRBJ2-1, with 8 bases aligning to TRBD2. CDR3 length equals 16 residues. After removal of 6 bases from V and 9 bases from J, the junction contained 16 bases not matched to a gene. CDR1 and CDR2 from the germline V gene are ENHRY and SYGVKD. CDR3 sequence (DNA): TGTGCCATCAGCCCGGTTTCTGCGGGAGGTCGGGGTGAGCAGTTCTTC. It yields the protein CAISPVSAGGRGEQFF.

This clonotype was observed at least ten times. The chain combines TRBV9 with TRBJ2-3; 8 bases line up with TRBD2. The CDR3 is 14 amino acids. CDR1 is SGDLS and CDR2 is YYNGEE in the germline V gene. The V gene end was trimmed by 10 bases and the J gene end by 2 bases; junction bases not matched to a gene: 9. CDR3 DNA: TGTGCCTCCAAGCGGGGGCCTTACACAGATACGCAGTATTTT. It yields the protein CASKRGPYTDTQYF.

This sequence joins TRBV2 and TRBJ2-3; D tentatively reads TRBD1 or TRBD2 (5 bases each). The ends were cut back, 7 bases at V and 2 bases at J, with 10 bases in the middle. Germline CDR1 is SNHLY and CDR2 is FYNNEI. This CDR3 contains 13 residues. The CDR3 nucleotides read TGTGCCAGCAAGTGGGACCTCACAGATACGCAGTATTTT. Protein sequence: CASKWDLTDTQYF.

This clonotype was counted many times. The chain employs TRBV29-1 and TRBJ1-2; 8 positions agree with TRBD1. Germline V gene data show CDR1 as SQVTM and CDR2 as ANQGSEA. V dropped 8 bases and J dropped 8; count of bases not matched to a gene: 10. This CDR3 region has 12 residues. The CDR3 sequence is CSFMDRAAGYTF. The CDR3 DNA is TGCAGCTTTATGGACAGGGCGGCCGGCTACACCTTC.

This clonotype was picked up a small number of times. CDR3 sequence reads: CASSLDGGLLGYTF. The CDR3 DNA reads TGTGCCAGCAGCTTAGATGGGGGCCTTCTTGGCTACACCTTC. The chain employs TRBV7-2 and TRBJ1-2; a possible D gene is TRBD1 (6 bases). This CDR3 comprises 14 residues. V shed 1 base and J shed 7 bases, with 13 bases lying between them. CDR1 and CDR2 (germline): SGHTA, FQGNSA.

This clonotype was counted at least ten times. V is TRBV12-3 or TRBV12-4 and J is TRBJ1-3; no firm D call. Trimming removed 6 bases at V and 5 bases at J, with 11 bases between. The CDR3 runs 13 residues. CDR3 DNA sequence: TGTGCCAGCAGCCAGAGTCCCCGAAACACCATATATTTT. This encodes CASSQSPRNTIYF.

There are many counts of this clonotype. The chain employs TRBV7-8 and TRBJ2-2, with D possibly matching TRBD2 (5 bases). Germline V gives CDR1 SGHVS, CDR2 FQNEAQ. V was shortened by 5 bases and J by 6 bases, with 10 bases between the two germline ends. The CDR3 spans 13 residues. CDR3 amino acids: CASSGSRAGELFF. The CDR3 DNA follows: TGTGCCAGCAGCGGGAGTCGGGCCGGGGAGCTGTTTTTT.

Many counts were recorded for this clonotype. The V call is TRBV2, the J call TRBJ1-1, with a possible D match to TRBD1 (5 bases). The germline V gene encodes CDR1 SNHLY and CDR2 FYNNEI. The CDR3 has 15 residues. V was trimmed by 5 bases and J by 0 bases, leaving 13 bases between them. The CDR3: CASSWGGPMNTEAFF. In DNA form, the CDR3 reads TGTGCCAGCAGTTGGGGGGGTCCAATGAACACTGAAGCTTTCTTT.

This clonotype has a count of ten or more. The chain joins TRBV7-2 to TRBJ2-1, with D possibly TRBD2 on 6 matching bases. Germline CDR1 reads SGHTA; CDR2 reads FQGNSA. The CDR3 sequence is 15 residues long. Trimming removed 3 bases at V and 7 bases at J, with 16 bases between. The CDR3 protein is CASSFPGTSGNEQFF. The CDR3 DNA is TGTGCCAGCAGCTTCCCCGGGACTTCGGGGAATGAGCAGTTCTTC.

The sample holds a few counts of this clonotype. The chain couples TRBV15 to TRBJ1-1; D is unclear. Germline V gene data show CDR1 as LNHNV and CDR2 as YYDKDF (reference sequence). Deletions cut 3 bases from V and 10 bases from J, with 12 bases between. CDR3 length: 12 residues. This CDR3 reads CATSRLDPPAFF. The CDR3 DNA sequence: TGTGCCACCAGCAGGCTTGACCCCCCAGCTTTCTTT.

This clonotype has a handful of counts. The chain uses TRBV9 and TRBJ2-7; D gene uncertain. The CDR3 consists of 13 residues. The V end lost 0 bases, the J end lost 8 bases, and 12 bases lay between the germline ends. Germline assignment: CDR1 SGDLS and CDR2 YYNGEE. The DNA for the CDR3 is TGTGCCAGCAGCGTAGACCCTGGAAGGAAGCAGTACTTC. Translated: CASSVDPGRKQYF.